This is a list of T cell receptor beta chains from one sample in a study of blood T cells in healthy people across ages. TCRdb processed the 5' RACE reads anew with MiXCR; each CDR3 protein has one entry. The sample lists about 800,000 distinct CDR3 sequences; roughly 25% were seen once. A further study also used this sample, focusing on T cells of mothers and their children.

The sample comprised blood. These TCRs come from a boy aged 5-17 years in good health. The CDR3 runs from the conserved cysteine through the conserved F or W. The order of the fields is D gene, clone size, J gene, V gene, CDR3 protein, CDR3 DNA. D genes are given only for firm matches. Size tells how often a clone was seen (once, few, many) or the class of an expanded clone, and some rows leave it out.

>TRBD1|-|TRBJ1-5|TRBV6-6
CASSYPTGDSNQPQHF
TGTGCCAGCAGTTACCCGACAGGGGATAGCAATCAGCCCCAGCATTTT
>-|-|TRBJ2-7|TRBV10-3
CAISGRRDSYEQYF
TGTGCCATCAGTGGTCGCAGGGACTCCTACGAGCAGTACTTC
>-|-|TRBJ1-1|TRBV18
CASSPAGQIEAFF
TGTGCCAGCTCACCGGCGGGGCAGATTGAAGCTTTCTTT
>TRBD1|-|TRBJ2-1|TRBV23-1
CASAFGTGYNEQFF
TGCGCCAGCGCCTTCGGGACAGGCTACAATGAGCAGTTCTTC
>TRBD1|many|TRBJ1-1|TRBV12-3/TRBV12-4
CASSLTGFTEAFF
TGTGCCAGCAGTCTGACAGGGTTCACTGAAGCTTTCTTT
>-|few|TRBJ2-1|TRBV7-9
CASSFVTGHNEQFF
TGTGCCAGCAGCTTCGTGACAGGCCACAATGAGCAGTTCTTC
>-|-|TRBJ2-7|TRBV5-1
CASSLGGPVSSYEQYF
TGCGCCAGCAGCTTGGGGGGGCCAGTATCATCCTACGAGCAGTACTTC
>-|-|TRBJ2-5|TRBV7-9
CASSLRQATGTQYF
TGTGCCAGCAGTCTAAGGCAGGCCACAGGGACCCAGTACTTC
>TRBD2|-|TRBJ2-5|TRBV11-1
CASGEMGLVEETQYF
TGTGCCAGCGGGGAAATGGGACTAGTTGAAGAGACCCAGTACTTC
>-|few|TRBJ1-1|TRBV29-1
CSVEAAMNTEAFF
TGCAGCGTTGAAGCGGCCATGAACACTGAAGCTTTCTTT
>TRBD2|-|TRBJ2-7|TRBV29-1
CSVFPSGTYEQYF
TGCAGCGTTTTCCCTAGCGGGACCTACGAGCAGTACTTC
>TRBD2|few|TRBJ2-1|TRBV7-8
CASSASGLVVNEQFF
TGTGCCAGCAGCGCCTCGGGACTAGTAGTCAATGAGCAGTTCTTC
>TRBD1|-|TRBJ1-1|TRBV7-9
CASTTGAANTEAFF
TGTGCCAGCACGACAGGGGCAGCGAACACTGAAGCTTTCTTT
>TRBD1|-|TRBJ2-3|TRBV5-1
CASSFTGGFLSAQYF
TGCGCCAGCAGCTTTACAGGGGGCTTCCTTTCAGCGCAGTATTTT
>-|few|TRBJ1-2|TRBV20-1
CSARDEGEWRNGYTF
TGCAGTGCTAGAGATGAAGGGGAGTGGAGAAATGGCTACACCTTC
>-|few|TRBJ2-1|TRBV6-6
CASTPHKEDEQFF
TGTGCCAGCACCCCTCACAAGGAAGATGAGCAGTTCTTC
>-|-|TRBJ2-1|TRBV7-2
CASSLGPGTFGNEQFF
TGTGCCAGCAGCTTAGGTCCGGGAACCTTCGGCAATGAGCAGTTCTTC
>-|many|TRBJ2-1|TRBV3-1
CASSQDAGGFTHEQFF
TGTGCCAGCAGCCAAGATGCCGGCGGATTTACCCATGAGCAGTTCTTC
>-|few|TRBJ2-1|TRBV9
CASSVDPFINEQFF
TGTGCCAGCAGCGTAGACCCCTTCATCAATGAGCAGTTCTTC
>TRBD2|-|TRBJ2-5|TRBV24-1
CATSDSMASGRLEETQYF
TGTGCCACCAGTGATTCAATGGCTAGCGGGAGATTGGAAGAGACCCAGTACTTC
>-|-|TRBJ2-7|TRBV9
CASSVDGSDTYEQYF
TGTGCCAGCAGCGTAGATGGTAGCGACACCTACGAGCAGTACTTC
>-|few|TRBJ2-7|TRBV21-1
CASPYDRVGTYEQYF
TGTGCCAGCCCGTATGACAGGGTAGGGACCTACGAGCAGTACTTC
>TRBD2|-|TRBJ2-7|TRBV20-1
CSARDLPGLAYEQYF
TGCAGTGCTAGAGATTTGCCGGGACTAGCCTACGAGCAGTACTTC
>-|-|TRBJ1-4|TRBV2
CASTGRGASPGKLFF
TGTGCCAGCACCGGGCGGGGAGCCTCCCCTGGAAAACTGTTTTTT
>TRBD1|once|TRBJ2-3|TRBV7-9
CASSLRDRGQRDTQYF
TGTGCCAGCAGCTTACGAGACAGGGGGCAAAGAGATACGCAGTATTTT
>TRBD2|-|TRBJ2-1|TRBV2
CAGIAGASNEQFF
TGTGCCGGTATAGCGGGAGCCAGCAATGAGCAGTTCTTC
>-|-|TRBJ2-1|TRBV6-6
CASSALLGEQFF
TGTGCCAGCAGTGCCCTACTCGGAGAGCAGTTCTTC
>TRBD2|few|TRBJ2-1|TRBV10-3
CAISESLAGGLNEQFF
TGTGCCATCAGTGAGTCACTGGCGGGGGGGCTCAATGAGCAGTTCTTC
>-|few|TRBJ2-7|TRBV28
CATGAWYQGYEQYF
TGTGCCACTGGCGCGTGGTATCAAGGCTACGAGCAGTACTTC
>TRBD1|-|TRBJ1-1|TRBV6-2/TRBV6-3
CASSYPWDSEVLNTEAFF
TGTGCCAGCAGTTACCCGTGGGACAGTGAGGTTTTGAACACTGAAGCTTTCTTT
>-|-|TRBJ1-2|TRBV12-3/TRBV12-4
CASISSTPVYGYTF
TGTGCCAGCATATCCTCGACCCCTGTCTATGGCTACACCTTC
>-|few|TRBJ2-4|TRBV6-6
CAAEGRTKNIQYF
TGTGCCGCCGAGGGTAGAACCAAAAACATTCAGTACTTC
>-|-|TRBJ1-4|TRBV12-5
CASGGSLNEKLFF
TGTGCTAGTGGTGGCAGTCTTAATGAAAAACTGTTTTTT
>-|-|TRBJ2-3|TRBV27
CASSLSKYPDTQYF
TGTGCCAGCAGTCTCTCAAAATACCCAGATACGCAGTATTTT
>-|few|TRBJ2-5|TRBV5-6
CASSFGQFQETQYF
TGTGCCAGCAGCTTCGGACAGTTTCAAGAGACCCAGTACTTC
>-|-|TRBJ2-5|TRBV7-9
CASSLARTAQTTQYF
TGTGCCAGCAGCTTAGCGCGGACAGCCCAGACGACCCAGTACTTC
>-|-|TRBJ2-4|TRBV28
CASSSGTVAKNIQYF
TGTGCCAGCAGTTCCGGGACGGTAGCCAAAAACATTCAGTACTTC
>TRBD1|-|TRBJ2-7|TRBV3-1
CASSQGRDRDEQYF
TGTGCCAGCAGCCAAGGACGGGACAGGGACGAGCAGTACTTC
>-|-|TRBJ2-1|TRBV7-2
CASSSGADGAQFF
TGTGCCAGCAGCTCGGGAGCGGACGGAGCGCAGTTCTTC
>-|-|TRBJ1-1|TRBV6-5
CASRDPRGSTEAFF
TGTGCCAGCAGGGACCCCAGGGGATCCACTGAAGCTTTCTTT
>-|-|TRBJ2-2|TRBV20-1
CSARGQGPFGNTGELFF
TGCAGTGCTAGGGGCCAGGGGCCCTTCGGGAACACCGGGGAGCTGTTTTTT
>-|-|TRBJ2-4|TRBV29-1
CSVEERKNIQYF
TGCAGCGTTGAAGAGAGGAAAAACATTCAGTACTTC
>TRBD2|many|TRBJ2-5|TRBV3-1
CASSQTSGGGETQYF
TGTGCCAGCAGCCAGACTAGCGGGGGTGGAGAGACCCAGTACTTC
>-|few|TRBJ1-2|TRBV25-1
CASSESAGYGYTF
TGTGCCAGCAGTGAATCGGCAGGCTATGGCTACACCTTC
>TRBD2|-|TRBJ2-5|TRBV28
CASSRTGRGLATRTQYF
TGTGCCAGCAGTAGGACGGGGAGGGGACTAGCGACGCGGACCCAGTACTTC
>-|-|TRBJ2-7|TRBV7-6
CASSLGSTGVYEQYF
TGTGCCAGCAGCTTAGGTTCAACGGGAGTGTACGAGCAGTACTTC
>TRBD2|few|TRBJ2-5|TRBV11-2
CASSYTGGLAGETQYF
TGTGCCAGCAGCTACACGGGGGGACTAGCCGGCGAGACCCAGTACTTC
>-|few|TRBJ2-5|TRBV11-2
CASSPHEGKTETQYF
TGTGCCAGCAGCCCCCATGAAGGGAAGACGGAGACCCAGTACTTC
>-|-|TRBJ1-2|TRBV20-1
CSARDDAYGYTF
TGCAGTGCTAGAGATGACGCCTATGGCTACACCTTC
>-|few|TRBJ2-1|TRBV12-3/TRBV12-4
CASSTHGPEQFF
TGTGCCAGCAGTACCCACGGGCCTGAGCAGTTCTTC
>TRBD2|few|TRBJ2-5|TRBV9
CASSTSGSGGRSQYF
TGTGCCAGCAGCACCAGCGGTAGCGGGGGGCGCTCCCAGTACTTC
>-|-|TRBJ2-6|TRBV7-9
CASAPGANVLTF
TGTGCCAGCGCCCCTGGGGCCAACGTCCTGACTTTC
>-|few|TRBJ2-7|TRBV15
CATSSGTARGEQYF
TGTGCCACCAGCAGCGGGACCGCACGGGGCGAGCAGTACTTC
>-|few|TRBJ2-5|TRBV7-2
CASSLVELAQYF
TGTGCCAGCAGCTTAGTAGAGTTGGCCCAGTACTTC
>-|-|TRBJ2-1|TRBV7-2
CASSLGWRGSYNEQFF
TGTGCCAGCAGCTTAGGATGGCGGGGCTCCTACAATGAGCAGTTCTTC
>TRBD1|-|TRBJ1-2|TRBV12-3/TRBV12-4
CASSRGQGQVRGYTF
TGTGCCAGCAGCCGGGGACAGGGGCAAGTGAGAGGCTACACCTTC
>-|once|TRBJ2-5|TRBV11-2
CASSLWGLETQYF
TGTGCCAGCAGCTTGTGGGGTCTCGAGACCCAGTACTTC
>-|few|TRBJ1-1|TRBV12-3/TRBV12-4
CASSPKNTEAFF
TGTGCCAGCAGCCCCAAGAACACTGAAGCTTTCTTT
>TRBD1|-|TRBJ1-2|TRBV7-6
CASSPDRVVYGYTF
TGTGCCAGCAGCCCCGACAGGGTTGTTTATGGCTACACCTTC